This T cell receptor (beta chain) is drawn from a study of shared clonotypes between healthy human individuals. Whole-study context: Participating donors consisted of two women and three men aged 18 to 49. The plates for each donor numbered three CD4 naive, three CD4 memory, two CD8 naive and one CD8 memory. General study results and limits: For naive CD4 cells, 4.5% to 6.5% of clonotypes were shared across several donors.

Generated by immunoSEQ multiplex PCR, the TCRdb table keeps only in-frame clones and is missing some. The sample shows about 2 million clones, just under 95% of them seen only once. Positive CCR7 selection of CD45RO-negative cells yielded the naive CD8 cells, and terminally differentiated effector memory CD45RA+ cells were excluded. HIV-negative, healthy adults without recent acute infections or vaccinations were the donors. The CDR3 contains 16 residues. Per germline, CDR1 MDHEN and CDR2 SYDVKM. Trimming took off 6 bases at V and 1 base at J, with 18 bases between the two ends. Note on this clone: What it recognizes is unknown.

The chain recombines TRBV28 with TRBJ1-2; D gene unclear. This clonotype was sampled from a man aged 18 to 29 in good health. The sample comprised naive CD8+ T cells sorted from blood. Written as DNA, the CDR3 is TGTGCCAGCAGCAACAGAGGACTCGGGATTAACTATGGCTACACCTTC. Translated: CASSNRGLGINYGYTF.